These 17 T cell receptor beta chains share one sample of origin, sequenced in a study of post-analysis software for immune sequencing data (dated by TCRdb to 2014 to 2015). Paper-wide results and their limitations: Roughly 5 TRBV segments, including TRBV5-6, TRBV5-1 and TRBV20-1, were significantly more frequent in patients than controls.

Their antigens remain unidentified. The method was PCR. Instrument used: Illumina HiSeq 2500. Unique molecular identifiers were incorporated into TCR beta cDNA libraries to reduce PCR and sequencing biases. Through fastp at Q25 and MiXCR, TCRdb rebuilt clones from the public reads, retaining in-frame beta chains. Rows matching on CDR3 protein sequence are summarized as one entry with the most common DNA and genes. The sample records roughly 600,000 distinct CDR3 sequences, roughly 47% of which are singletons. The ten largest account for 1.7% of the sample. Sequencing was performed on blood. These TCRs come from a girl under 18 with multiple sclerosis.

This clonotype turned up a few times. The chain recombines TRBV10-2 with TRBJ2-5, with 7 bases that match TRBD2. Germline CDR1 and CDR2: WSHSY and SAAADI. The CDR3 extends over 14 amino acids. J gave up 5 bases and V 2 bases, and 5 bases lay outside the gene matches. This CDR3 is CASSEGLVIETQYF. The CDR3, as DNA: TGCGCCAGCAGTGAGGGACTAGTCATTGAGACCCAGTACTTC.

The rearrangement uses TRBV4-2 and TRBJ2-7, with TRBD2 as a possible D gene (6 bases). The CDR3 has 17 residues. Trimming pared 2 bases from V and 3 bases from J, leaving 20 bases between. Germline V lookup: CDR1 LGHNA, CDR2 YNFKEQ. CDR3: CASSQILTGEEIYEQYF. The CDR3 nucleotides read TGTGCCAGCAGCCAAATCCTAACGGGAGAAGAGATCTACGAGCAGTACTTC.

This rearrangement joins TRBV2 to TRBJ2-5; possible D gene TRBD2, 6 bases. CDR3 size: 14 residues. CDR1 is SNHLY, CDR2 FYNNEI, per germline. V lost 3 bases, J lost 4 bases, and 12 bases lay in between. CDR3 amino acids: CASSDRRAPETQYF. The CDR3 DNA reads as TGTGCCAGCAGTGATAGGAGGGCTCCAGAGACCCAGTACTTC. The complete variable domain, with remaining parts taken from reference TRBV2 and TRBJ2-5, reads EPEVTQTPSHQVTQMGQEVILRCVPISNHLYFYWYRQILGQKVEFLVSFYNNEISEKSEIFDDQFSVERPDGSNFTLKIRSTKLEDSAMYFCASSDRRAPETQYFGPGTRLLVL.

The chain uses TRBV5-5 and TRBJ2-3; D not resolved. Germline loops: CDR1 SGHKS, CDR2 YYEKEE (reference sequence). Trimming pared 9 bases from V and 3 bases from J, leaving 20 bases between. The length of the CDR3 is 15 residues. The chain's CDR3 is CATRRSLAPTDTQYF. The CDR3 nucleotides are TGTGCCACCCGCAGGTCGCTCGCTCCTACAGATACGCAGTATTTT.

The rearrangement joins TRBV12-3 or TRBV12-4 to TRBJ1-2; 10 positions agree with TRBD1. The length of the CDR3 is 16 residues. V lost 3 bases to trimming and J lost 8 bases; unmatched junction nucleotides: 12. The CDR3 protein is CASSFGTGALNGGYTF. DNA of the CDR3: TGTGCCAGCAGTTTCGGGACAGGGGCCCTCAACGGGGGCTACACCTTC.

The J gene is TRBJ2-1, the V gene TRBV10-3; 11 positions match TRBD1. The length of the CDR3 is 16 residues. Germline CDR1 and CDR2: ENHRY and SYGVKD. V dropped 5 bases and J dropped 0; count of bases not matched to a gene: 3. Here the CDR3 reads CAISSGTGGSYNEQFF. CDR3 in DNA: TGTGCCATCAGTTCCGGGACAGGGGGCTCCTACAATGAGCAGTTCTTC.

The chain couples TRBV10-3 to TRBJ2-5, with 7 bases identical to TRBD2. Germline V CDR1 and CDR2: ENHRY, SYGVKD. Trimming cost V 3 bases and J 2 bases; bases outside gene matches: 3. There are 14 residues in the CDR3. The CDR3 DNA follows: TGTGCCATCAGTGAAGCGGGGCAGCAAGAGACCCAGTACTTC. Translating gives CAISEAGQQETQYF.

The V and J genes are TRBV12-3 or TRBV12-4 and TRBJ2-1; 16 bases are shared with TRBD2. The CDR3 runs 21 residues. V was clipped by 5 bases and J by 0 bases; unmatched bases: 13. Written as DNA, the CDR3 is TGTGCCAGCAGTACTCTTTTGGGACTAGCGGGAGGGGAGGCCTCCTACAATGAGCAGTTCTTC. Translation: CASSTLLGLAGGEASYNEQFF.

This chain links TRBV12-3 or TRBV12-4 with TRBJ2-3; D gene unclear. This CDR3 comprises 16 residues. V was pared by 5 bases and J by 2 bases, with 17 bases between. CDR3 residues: CASSRRLGYDTDTQYF. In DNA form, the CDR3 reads TGTGCCAGCAGTCGTCGGCTGGGGTATGACACAGATACGCAGTATTTT.

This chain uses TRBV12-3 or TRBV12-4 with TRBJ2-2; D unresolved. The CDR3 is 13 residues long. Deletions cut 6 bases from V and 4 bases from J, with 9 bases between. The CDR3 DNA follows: TGTGCCAGCAGGGCCATTGTCACCGGGGAGCTGTTTTTT. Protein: CASRAIVTGELFF.

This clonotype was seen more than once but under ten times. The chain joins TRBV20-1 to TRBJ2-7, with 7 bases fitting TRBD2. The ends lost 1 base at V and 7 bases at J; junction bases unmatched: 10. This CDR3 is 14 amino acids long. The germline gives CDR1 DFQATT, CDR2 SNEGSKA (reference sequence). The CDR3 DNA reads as TGCAGTGCTAGAGTTGGGGGGGGAGCAAGGGAGCAGTACTTC. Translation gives CSARVGGGAREQYF.

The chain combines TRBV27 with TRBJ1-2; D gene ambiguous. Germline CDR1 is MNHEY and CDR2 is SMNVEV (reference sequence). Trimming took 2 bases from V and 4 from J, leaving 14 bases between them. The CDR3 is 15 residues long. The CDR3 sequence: CASSLDVRVPYGYTF. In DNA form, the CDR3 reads TGTGCCAGCAGTTTAGATGTGAGGGTCCCCTATGGCTACACCTTC.

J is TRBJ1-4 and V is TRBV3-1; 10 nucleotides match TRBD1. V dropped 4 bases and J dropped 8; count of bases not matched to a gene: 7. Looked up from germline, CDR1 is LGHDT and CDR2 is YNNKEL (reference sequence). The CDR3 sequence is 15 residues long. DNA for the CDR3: TGTGCCAGCAGCCGACCGGGACAGGGGCGGGAAAAACTGTTTTTT. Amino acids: CASSRPGQGREKLFF.

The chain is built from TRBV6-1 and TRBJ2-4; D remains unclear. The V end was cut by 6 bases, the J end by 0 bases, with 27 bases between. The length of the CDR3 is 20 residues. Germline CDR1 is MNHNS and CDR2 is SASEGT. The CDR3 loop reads CASSPRMQSYSKIAKNIQYF. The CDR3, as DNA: TGTGCCAGCAGCCCCAGGATGCAGTCATATTCAAAAATAGCCAAAAACATTCAGTACTTC.

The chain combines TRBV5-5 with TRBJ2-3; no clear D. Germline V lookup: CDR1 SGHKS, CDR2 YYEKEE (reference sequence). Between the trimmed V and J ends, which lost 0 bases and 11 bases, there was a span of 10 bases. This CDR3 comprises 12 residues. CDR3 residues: CASSLDVGLQYF. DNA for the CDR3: TGTGCCAGCAGCTTGGATGTAGGTTTGCAGTATTTT.

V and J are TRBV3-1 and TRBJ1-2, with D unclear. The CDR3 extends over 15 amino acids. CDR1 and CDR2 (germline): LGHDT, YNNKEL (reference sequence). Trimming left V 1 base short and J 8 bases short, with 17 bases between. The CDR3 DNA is TGTGCCAGCAGCCAAGGCGGCGGACCACCTTACGGCTACACCTTC. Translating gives CASSQGGGPPYGYTF.

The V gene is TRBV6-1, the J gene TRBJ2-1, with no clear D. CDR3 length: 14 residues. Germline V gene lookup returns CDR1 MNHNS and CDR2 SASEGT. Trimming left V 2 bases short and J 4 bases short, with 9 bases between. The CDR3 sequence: CASSESPMYNEQFF. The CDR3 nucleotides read TGTGCCAGCAGTGAAAGCCCAATGTACAATGAGCAGTTCTTC.